This passage covers 25 T cell receptor beta chains from one sample sequenced in a study of cytomegalovirus exposure and HLA in healthy donors. 13 Jbeta primers and 60 Vbeta primers were used for the PCR. Sequencing used immunoSEQ multiplex PCR; TCRdb keeps in-frame clones, though not all of them. The data contain approximately 160,000 clones, around 86% of them singletons. The specimen was PBMCs. These receptors were collected from a girl aged 2 to 9 in good health and CMV-seropositive.

This clone was recorded a few times. The gene calls are TRBV7-9 and TRBJ1-4; D might be TRBD1 (5 bases). This CDR3 comprises 15 residues. The V and J ends lost 1 base and 7 bases respectively, with 13 bases between them. The germline CDR1 and CDR2 sequences are SEHNR and FQNEAQ (reference sequence). The CDR3, as DNA: TGTGCCAGCAGCTTAGGCGGGGACGTAGGTGAAAAACTGTTTTTT. Translation gives CASSLGGDVGEKLFF.

In the case of this clone: At one of its ends the junction is not consistent with the germline gene, which may arise from a read error. The rearrangement joins TRBV5-1 to TRBJ1-5; possible D gene TRBD1, 5 bases. The V gene's germline CDR1 is SGHRS and CDR2 YFSETQ. This CDR3 contains 14 residues. The DNA for the CDR3 is TGCGCCAGCAGCCCTCAGGGAAGCAATCAACCCCAGCATTTT. This encodes CASSPQGSNQPQHF.

This clone showed up just once. V is TRBV27 and J is TRBJ1-5, with 7 bases matching TRBD1. From germline, CDR1 is MNHEY and CDR2 SMNVEV (reference sequence). J gave up 4 bases and V 3 bases, and 3 bases lay outside the gene matches. The CDR3 consists of 14 residues. CDR3 nucleotide sequence: TGTGCCAGCAGTTTCTACAGGGGTAATCAGCCCCAGCATTTT. Its translation is CASSFYRGNQPQHF.

The genes are TRBV18 and TRBJ2-3; D gene ambiguous. This CDR3 is built from 14 residues. Germline CDR1 KGHSH, CDR2 LQKENI. Between the trimmed V and J ends, which lost 3 bases and 2 bases, there was a span of 9 bases. This CDR3 reads CASSPPSVTDTQYF. The CDR3 DNA reads TGTGCCAGCTCACCCCCTTCAGTCACAGATACGCAGTATTTT.

Concerning this clone itself: The junction does not match germline at one end; this may be a read error. The chain combines TRBV5-1 with TRBJ2-3, with 9 positions matching TRBD2. This CDR3 comprises 17 residues. Germline loops: CDR1 SGHRS, CDR2 YFSETQ. The CDR3 reads CANSFLRLAEDSDTQYF. In DNA, the CDR3 is TGCGCCAACAGCTTTCTACGACTAGCGGAGGACTCGGATACGCAGTATTTT.

The chain carries TRBV2 and TRBJ1-4; 7 bases align to TRBD1. Germline CDR1 SNHLY, CDR2 FYNNEI. The CDR3 is made up of 13 amino acids. The V gene end was trimmed by 7 bases and the J gene end by 5 bases; junction bases not matched to a gene: 4. The CDR3 sequence is CASTPDRNEKLFF. CDR3 bases: TGTGCCAGCACCCCGGACAGGAATGAAAAACTGTTTTTT.

The V gene is TRBV30, the J gene TRBJ1-1, with D perhaps matching TRBD1 (6 bases). The CDR3 is 13 residues long. V was shortened by 5 bases and J by 0 bases, with 10 bases between the two germline ends. Germline V lookup: CDR1 GTSNPN, CDR2 SVGIG (reference sequence). The CDR3 coding sequence is TGTGCCTGGGAGACAGGTGTGAACACTGAAGCTTTCTTT. This gives the protein CAWETGVNTEAFF. Complete variable domain (other parts from reference TRBV30 and TRBJ1-1): SQTIHQWPATLVQPVGSPLSLECTVEGTSNPNLYWYRQAAGRGLQLLFYSVGIGQISSEVPQNLSASRPQDRQFILSSKKLLLSDSGFYLCAWETGVNTEAFFGQGTRLTVV.

The chain employs TRBV28 and TRBJ2-1, with D possibly matching TRBD2 (6 bases). V was clipped by 7 bases and J by 2 bases, with 18 bases between them. The CDR3 contains 16 residues. The germline V gene encodes CDR1 MDHEN and CDR2 SYDVKM. This CDR3 reads CASTDIGGLTYNEQFF. The CDR3 region has the DNA TGTGCCAGCACCGATATCGGGGGTTTAACCTACAATGAGCAGTTCTTC. Combining the CDR3 with reference TRBV28 and TRBJ2-1 gives the whole variable domain DVKVTQSSRYLVKRTGEKVFLECVQDMDHENMFWYRQDPGLGLRLIYFSYDVKMKEKGDIPEGYSVSREKKERFSLILESASTNQTSMYLCASTDIGGLTYNEQFFGPGTRLTVL.

The chain employs TRBV11-2 and TRBJ2-5, with D perhaps matching TRBD1 (5 bases). CDR3 length: 13 amino acids. The V end lost 5 bases, the J end lost 3 bases, and 10 bases lay between the germline ends. Germline values: CDR1 SGHAT, CDR2 FQNNGV. CDR3 region: CASSPIREETQYF. CDR3 in DNA: TGTGCCAGCAGCCCCATCAGGGAAGAGACCCAGTACTTC.

The gene calls are TRBV28 and TRBJ1-1, with D unclear. The CDR3 is made up of 13 amino acids. CDR1 is MDHEN, CDR2 SYDVKM, per germline. V shed 5 bases and J shed 0 bases, with 7 bases lying between them. The CDR3 DNA sequence: TGTGCCAGCAGTCAGGTCATGAACACTGAAGCTTTCTTT. Protein sequence: CASSQVMNTEAFF.

The rearrangement uses TRBV5-4 and TRBJ2-3, with D perhaps matching TRBD1 (6 bases). CDR1 and CDR2 (germline): SGHNT, YYREEE (reference sequence). V gave up 4 bases and J gave up 3 bases, with 9 bases separating them. The CDR3 consists of 13 residues. CDR3 nucleotides: TGTGCCAGCAGCACTAGGGGGACAGATACGCAGTATTTT. Protein product: CASSTRGTDTQYF.

The chain uses TRBV27 and TRBJ2-7, with D possibly being TRBD1 (6 bases). The V and J ends lost 5 bases and 4 bases respectively, with 21 bases between them. This CDR3 is 16 amino acids long. CDR1 and CDR2 (germline): MNHEY, SMNVEV (reference sequence). The CDR3 sequence is CASSLYSGVGIYEQYF. CDR3 nucleotide sequence: TGTGCCAGCAGTCTATACTCAGGGGTCGGGATATACGAGCAGTACTTC.

V gene TRBV2 combines with J gene TRBJ1-2; D gene uncertain. Germline CDR1 reads SNHLY; CDR2 reads FYNNEI. The CDR3 is 11 residues long. V lost 7 bases and J lost 8, with 11 bases in between. The CDR3 loop is CASKGRGGYTF. The CDR3 DNA sequence: TGTGCCAGCAAGGGCCGCGGGGGCTACACCTTC.

The rearrangement links TRBV30 to TRBJ2-1; D gene unclear. The germline gives CDR1 GTSNPN, CDR2 SVGIG (reference sequence). CDR3 length: 16 amino acids. Trimming pared 0 bases from V and 2 bases from J, leaving 14 bases between. The CDR3 is CAWSVLGGAAYNEQFF. In nucleotides, the CDR3 is TGTGCCTGGAGTGTACTTGGCGGAGCCGCCTACAATGAGCAGTTCTTC.

V is TRBV4-2 and J is TRBJ1-4; TRBD1 agrees at 10 bases. Unmatched junction bases numbered 3, after V lost 1 base and J lost 7 bases. The CDR3 length is 15 residues. Germline CDR1 is LGHNA and CDR2 is YNFKEQ. CDR3 coding DNA: TGTGCCAGCAGCCAAGGGGGGGACAGGGGTGAAAAACTGTTTTTT. This sequence encodes CASSQGGDRGEKLFF.

As for this clone: Sequence at one end of the junction differs from germline and may be a read error. This chain connects TRBV7-9 to TRBJ2-1, with 9 nucleotides matching TRBD1. CDR3 length: 13 residues. CDR1 and CDR2 (germline): SEHNR, FQNEAQ (reference sequence). CDR3 sequence (DNA): TGTGCCAGCAGCCCCGACGCCCGGGACAGGGCTGTCTTC. Translation gives CASSPDARDRAVF.

The chain links TRBV7-2 to TRBJ2-7; 11 bases are shared with TRBD2. Germline values: CDR1 SGHTA, CDR2 FQGNSA. V lost 7 bases, J lost 2 bases, and 7 bases stayed unmatched. There are 15 residues in the CDR3. In DNA, the CDR3 is TGTGCCAGCATACTAGCGGGAGAGCCCACCTACGAGCAGTACTTC. Translated: CASILAGEPTYEQYF.

Comment on this clone: The sample contains more than one DNA sequence encoding this CDR3. The chain joins TRBV12-5 to TRBJ2-1, with 7 positions matching TRBD2. The V gene end was trimmed by 5 bases and the J gene end by 3 bases; junction bases not matched to a gene: 7. Per germline, CDR1 LGHNT and CDR2 FRNRAP. CDR3 length: 15 amino acids. DNA of the CDR3: TGTGCTAGTGGTCCGTCGGGGAGGGACTACAATGAGCAGTTCTTC. It codes for CASGPSGRDYNEQFF.

This rearrangement joins TRBV2 to TRBJ1-2; D perhaps matches TRBD1 (6 bases). This CDR3 region has 14 residues. The germline V gene encodes CDR1 SNHLY and CDR2 FYNNEI. Trimming removed 6 bases from V and 3 bases from J, with 14 bases in between. DNA for the CDR3: TGTGCCAGCAGCCACAGGACAGAATACTATGGCTACACCTTC. It is translated as CASSHRTEYYGYTF.

The genes are TRBV5-1 and TRBJ2-5, with D possibly TRBD2 on 6 matching bases. V was shortened by 2 bases and J by 5 bases, with 13 bases between the two germline ends. CDR1 and CDR2 from the germline V gene are SGHRS and YFSETQ. The CDR3 runs to 14 residues. In DNA form, the CDR3 reads TGCGCCAGCAGCTTTAATCGGGGGTCGGAGACCCAGTACTTC. Translating it yields CASSFNRGSETQYF. The full variable domain, in which reference TRBV5-1 and TRBJ2-5 provide the parts outside the CDR3, is KAGVTQTPRYLIKTRGQQVTLSCSPISGHRSVSWYQQTPGQGLQFLFEYFSETQRNKGNFPGRFSGRQFSNSRSEMNVSTLELGDSALYLCASSFNRGSETQYFGPGTRLLVL.

CDR3 sequence: CASSYTGETQYF. CDR3 sequence (DNA): TGTGCCAGCAGCTATACCGGGGAGACCCAGTACTTC. The chain is built from TRBV7-2 and TRBJ2-5; D unclear. The CDR3 is 12 residues long. Trimming removed 4 bases from V and 5 bases from J, with 8 bases in between. Germline lookup yields CDR1 SGHTA and CDR2 FQGNSA.

The rearrangement uses TRBV4-1 and TRBJ1-5; 7 bases align to TRBD1. The CDR3 sequence is 15 residues long. Losses at the gene ends were 1 base for V and 3 bases for J; bases not matched to a gene: 3. The germline V gene encodes CDR1 MGHRA and CDR2 YSYEKL. The CDR3 bases are TGCGCCAGCAGCCAAGTCAGGGGGGACAATCAGCCCCAGCATTTT. Its translation: CASSQVRGDNQPQHF.

This chain uses TRBV2 with TRBJ1-5, with TRBD1 identical over 8 bases. The CDR3 is 13 residues long. Per the germline V gene, CDR1 is SNHLY and CDR2 is FYNNEI. V lost 3 bases, J lost 8 bases, and 3 bases stayed unmatched. The CDR3 DNA reads as TGTGCCAGCAGTGAGACAGGGGCCAAGCCCCAGCATTTT. It specifies CASSETGAKPQHF.

The chain combines TRBV6-5 with TRBJ1-1; tentative D call: TRBD1 (5 bases). Germline-derived CDR1 and CDR2 are MNHEY and SVGAGI. The CDR3 has 15 amino acids. Trimming cost V 6 bases and J 1 base, with 15 bases left between them. CDR3 residues: CASSSAGRGNTEAFF. CDR3 nucleotide sequence: TGTGCCAGCAGCTCCGCCGGAAGGGGGAACACTGAAGCTTTCTTT.

This clone was seen only once. The chain has TRBV28 and TRBJ2-3, with D hard to call. This CDR3 has 11 amino acids. The germline V gene has CDR1 MDHEN and CDR2 SYDVKM. The ends were cut back, 4 bases at V and 3 bases at J, with 2 bases in the middle. CDR3 DNA sequence: TGTGCCAGCAGTTCAACAGATACGCAGTATTTT. Translation: CASSSTDTQYF.